A single sample is the source of the 15 T cell receptor beta chains below, sequenced in a study of T-cell reconstitution after alpha-beta-depleted transplantation in children. This sample's TCRbeta library carried unique molecular identifier barcodes. TCRdb passed the PCR reads through MiXCR, listing each CDR3 protein once. The sample holds some 350,000 distinct CDR3 sequences, 10% seen once. Material: PBMCs from the stem cell graft donor, obtained from the stem cell graft. These receptors originate from a human donor who donated a stem cell graft to a child with acute lymphoblastic leukemia.

This clonotype was found a few times. The chain carries TRBV7-6 and TRBJ1-3, with D unresolved. Trimming cost V 5 bases and J 0 bases, with 14 bases left between them. CDR1 SGHVS and CDR2 FNYEAQ come from the germline V gene. This CDR3 is 16 amino acids long. For the CDR3, the DNA is TGTGCCAGCAGCCCCCAAGGCAGCAGCTCTGGAAACACCATATATTTT. It encodes CASSPQGSSSGNTIYF.

This clonotype was counted many times. The chain links TRBV29-1 to TRBJ1-4; 8 bases map to TRBD1. This CDR3 contains 13 residues. Germline V lookup: CDR1 SQVTM, CDR2 ANQGSEA. The V segment lost 7 bases and the J segment 8 bases; nucleotides outside the gene matches: 9. CDR3 loop: CSAMTGAAEKLFF. As DNA, the CDR3 is TGCAGCGCGATGACAGGGGCGGCGGAAAAACTGTTTTTT.

This clonotype has a handful of counts. This sequence joins TRBV20-1 and TRBJ2-1, with D possibly TRBD2 on 5 matching bases. Germline V gene lookup returns CDR1 DFQATT and CDR2 SNEGSKA (reference sequence). V gave up 3 bases and J gave up 0 bases, with 9 bases separating them. This CDR3 region has 14 residues. DNA for the CDR3: TGCAGTGCTAGCATTCGGGGCTCCTACAATGAGCAGTTCTTC. As protein: CSASIRGSYNEQFF.

This clonotype appeared a few times. The chain carries TRBV28 and TRBJ2-1, with unresolved D. With 6 bases removed from V and 4 bases from J, the gap between germline ends came to 13 bases. This CDR3 is built from 14 residues. CDR1 MDHEN and CDR2 SYDVKM come from the germline V gene. The CDR3 here is CASRSTPRYNEQFF. CDR3 DNA: TGTGCCAGCAGGTCAACCCCCCGGTACAATGAGCAGTTCTTC.

CDR3 sequence (DNA): TGCGCCAGCAGCTTCAATCCGGGACAGGGAGTTGAAAAACTGTTTTTT. Protein: CASSFNPGQGVEKLFF. This rearrangement joins TRBV5-1 to TRBJ1-4; 9 positions agree with TRBD1. Germline V gene lookup returns CDR1 SGHRS and CDR2 YFSETQ. Trimming at V came to 2 bases and at J to 7 bases, leaving 9 bases not matched to a gene. The CDR3 has 16 residues.

This chain connects TRBV4-3 to TRBJ2-2; D is possibly TRBD1 or TRBD2 (6 bases each). V lost 4 bases and J lost 0, with 12 bases in between. Germline-derived CDR1 and CDR2 are LGHNA and YSLEER. The CDR3 totals 16 residues. The DNA of the CDR3 is TGCGCCAGCAGCCTAGGGGGGAACGCGAACACCGGGGAGCTGTTTTTT. It yields the protein CASSLGGNANTGELFF.

This clonotype occurred many times. The chain employs TRBV29-1 and TRBJ1-1; no clear D gene. The CDR3 spans 12 residues. Between the trimmed V and J ends, which lost 7 bases and 5 bases, there was a span of 14 bases. The germline V gene has CDR1 SQVTM and CDR2 ANQGSEA. The CDR3 region has the DNA TGCAGCGCGACGGCGGGGTGGACTGAAGCTTTCTTT. Translating gives CSATAGWTEAFF.

This clonotype has more than one count but fewer than ten. This rearrangement joins TRBV5-1 to TRBJ2-7; TRBD2 is a possible D gene (6 bases). From germline, CDR1 is SGHRS and CDR2 YFSETQ. Trimming took 3 bases from V and 0 from J, leaving 13 bases between them. There are 15 residues in the CDR3. The CDR3 DNA reads TGCGCCAGCAGCTCGTGGAGCGGGCTCTCCTACGAGCAGTACTTC. It encodes CASSSWSGLSYEQYF.

The table lists this clonotype with a few counts. The chain has TRBV7-2 and TRBJ2-3; D may correspond to TRBD1 or TRBD2 (5 bases each). Germline values: CDR1 SGHTA, CDR2 FQGNSA. V was cut by 7 bases and J by 5 bases, with 16 bases left in between. This CDR3 is 14 amino acids long. The DNA for the CDR3 is TGTGCCAGCAATACCGGGACGGCGGAAGATACGCAGTATTTT. It encodes CASNTGTAEDTQYF.

This clonotype was recorded many times. The rearrangement links TRBV29-1 to TRBJ2-7; D not certain. Trimming stripped 0 bases from V and 4 bases from J, with 13 bases between. CDR1 SQVTM and CDR2 ANQGSEA come from the germline V gene. The CDR3 runs 14 residues. CDR3 coding DNA: TGCAGCGTTGAAGACACAGTGCACCCGTACGAGCAGTACTTC. Its protein is CSVEDTVHPYEQYF.

Only a few counts were recorded for this clonotype. The chain has TRBV4-2 and TRBJ1-2; the match to TRBD1 covers 7 bases. The CDR3 extends over 14 amino acids. The germline V gene encodes CDR1 LGHNA and CDR2 YNFKEQ. Losses at the gene ends were 4 bases for V and 5 bases for J; bases not matched to a gene: 7. CDR3 loop: CASSRAGGGYGYTF. DNA for the CDR3: TGTGCCAGCAGCCGAGCAGGGGGTGGGTATGGCTACACCTTC.

This clonotype was seen only a few times. The chain recombines TRBV24-1 with TRBJ2-3, with 11 bases lining up with TRBD1. The CDR3 consists of 16 residues. V was clipped by 4 bases and J by 2 bases; unmatched bases: 4. The germline CDR1 and CDR2 sequences are KGHDR and SFDVKD. In DNA, the CDR3 is TGTGCCACCAGTGACCGGACAGGGGGCTTCACAGATACGCAGTATTTT. This translates into CATSDRTGGFTDTQYF.

This clonotype showed up just a few times. A junction boundary mismatches the germline segment, possibly from a read error. The chain joins TRBV20-1 to TRBJ1-5, with a weak D call TRBD1 (6 bases). This CDR3 spans 13 amino acids. CDR1 and CDR2 from the germline V gene are DFQATT and SNEGSKA (reference sequence). In DNA form, the CDR3 reads TGCAGTGCTAGAGTTGACAGGTATCAACCCCAGCATTTT. Translating gives CSARVDRYQPQHF.

Only a few counts were recorded for this clonotype. This chain uses TRBV12-3 or TRBV12-4 with TRBJ1-5; possible D gene TRBD1, 6 bases. V shed 5 bases and J shed 5 bases, with 16 bases lying between them. CDR3 length equals 15 residues. The CDR3 spells CASSQGFSDDQPQHF. The CDR3 DNA follows: TGTGCCAGCAGTCAGGGGTTTTCCGATGATCAGCCCCAGCATTTT.

Concerning this clonotype: Germline is not matched at one junction end, which may reflect a read error. This chain uses TRBV7-2 with TRBJ2-4, with D possibly matching TRBD1 (5 bases). CDR1 and CDR2 (germline): SGHTA, FQGNSA. The CDR3 loop spans 13 amino acids. The CDR3 region has the DNA TGTGCCAGCAGCTTAGGGTGGACGCTAGGCAGGGCTTTC. This gives the protein CASSLGWTLGRAF.